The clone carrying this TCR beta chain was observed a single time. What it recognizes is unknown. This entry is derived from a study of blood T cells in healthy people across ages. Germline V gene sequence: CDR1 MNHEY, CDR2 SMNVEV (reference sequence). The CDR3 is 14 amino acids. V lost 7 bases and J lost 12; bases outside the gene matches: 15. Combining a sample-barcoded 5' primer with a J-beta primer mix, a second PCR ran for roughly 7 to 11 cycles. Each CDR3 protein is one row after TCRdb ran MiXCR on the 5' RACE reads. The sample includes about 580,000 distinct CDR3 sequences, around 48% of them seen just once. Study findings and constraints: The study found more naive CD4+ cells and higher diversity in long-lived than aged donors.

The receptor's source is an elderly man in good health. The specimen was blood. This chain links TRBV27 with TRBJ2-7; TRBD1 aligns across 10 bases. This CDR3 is CASNIRDRGSLMYF. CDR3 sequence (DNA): TGTGCCAGCAACATCCGGGACAGGGGATCGCTTATGTACTTC.